This T cell receptor (beta chain) was identified in a study of vaccination effects on CD4 cells after COVID-19. For the study at large: Sequencing was preceded by expansion of antigen-specific CD4+ T cells with viral peptide pools in the ViraFEST assay. Study-level points and caveats: Researchers reported few convalescent patients and no early post-infection timepoints in the study.

Germline V lookup: CDR1 MDHEN, CDR2 SYDVKM. Unmatched junction bases numbered 13, after V lost 6 bases and J lost 7 bases. This CDR3 contains 15 residues. Details on this clone: Its cognate antigen is unknown.

Cells that had been cultured for nine to eleven days were the source of isolated CD4+ T cells. The person's infection with SARS-CoV-2, confirmed by PCR, took place between March and December 2020. Data came from immunoSEQ multiplex PCR; TCRdb stores just in-frame clones and leaves some out. This sample yields around 45,000 clones, of which about 76% are seen a single time; about 12% belongs to the top ten. This TCR was recovered from a human donor who had a prior SARS-CoV-2 infection. The genes are TRBV28 and TRBJ2-7; 9 positions match TRBD1. The sequencing used CD4+ T cells from PBMCs cultured without peptide, collected before COVID-19 vaccination. The CDR3 DNA reads TGTGCCAGCAGCCCTCCCGGGACAGGGCGATATGAGCAGTACTTC. It codes for CASSPPGTGRYEQYF.